Below are 27 T cell receptor beta chains sequenced from a single sample in a study of response to subunit inactivated influenza vaccine. Using its own MiXCR run on the RT-PCR reads, TCRdb lists one record per CDR3 protein. This table has around 790,000 distinct CDR3 sequences, around 20% appearing once. The sequencing used PBMCs from blood, collected 4 to 6 days after vaccination. The source is a man aged 50-60 years who received an inactivated influenza vaccine.

The chain is built from TRBV4-1 and TRBJ2-6; D is uncertain. CDR3 size: 16 residues. V was shortened by 5 bases and J by 0 bases, with 11 bases between the two germline ends. Germline V lookup: CDR1 MGHRA, CDR2 YSYEKL. In DNA, the CDR3 is TGCGCCAGCAGCGGCGAACGGACCTCTGGGGCCAACGTCCTGACTTTC. It encodes CASSGERTSGANVLTF.

The gene calls are TRBV5-5 and TRBJ2-3, with D maybe TRBD2 (5 bases). This CDR3 is built from 14 residues. Per the germline V gene, CDR1 is SGHKS and CDR2 is YYEKEE (reference sequence). V lost 2 bases, J lost 3 bases, and 10 bases lay in between. In nucleotides, the CDR3 is TGTGCCAGCAGCTTACGAGGGAATACAGATACGCAGTATTTT. Protein: CASSLRGNTDTQYF.

CDR3 in amino acids: CASRQQGWFISGANVLTF. The CDR3 nucleotides are TGTGCCAGTAGACAGCAGGGATGGTTTATCTCTGGGGCCAACGTCCTGACTTTC. The chain recombines TRBV19 with TRBJ2-6; D is perhaps TRBD1 (5 bases). This CDR3 region has 18 residues. The germline gives CDR1 LNHDA, CDR2 SQIVND (reference sequence). The germline V and J ends were trimmed by 6 bases and 0 bases, with 18 bases remaining between them.

This clonotype has a handful of counts. This rearrangement joins TRBV15 to TRBJ2-7; D not resolved. The V end lost 2 bases, the J end lost 6 bases, and 8 bases lay between the germline ends. The CDR3 loop spans 12 amino acids. Germline CDR1 LNHNV, CDR2 YYDKDF (reference sequence). DNA of the CDR3: TGTGCCACCAGCAGACTCAAGGGCGAGCAGTACTTC. Translating it yields CATSRLKGEQYF. Using reference TRBV15 and TRBJ2-7 for the parts outside the CDR3, the full variable domain is DAMVIQNPRYQVTQFGKPVTLSCSQTLNHNVMYWYQQKSSQAPKLLFHYYDKDFNNEADTPDNFQSRRPNTSFCFLDIRSPGLGDTAMYLCATSRLKGEQYFGPGTRLTVT.

The rearrangement joins TRBV20-1 to TRBJ2-1, with 8 positions matching TRBD1. The J segment lost 8 bases and the V segment lost 6 bases, leaving 18 bases of the junction unmatched. The CDR3 covers 16 residues. Germline V gives CDR1 DFQATT, CDR2 SNEGSKA (reference sequence). The CDR3 region has the DNA TGCAGTGCCGACCGTAGGACAGGGTCAATTCGGGATGAGCAGTTCTTC. Protein: CSADRRTGSIRDEQFF.

This clonotype has more than one count but fewer than ten. The V and J genes are TRBV29-1 and TRBJ1-5; D uncertain. The CDR3 has 14 amino acids. Germline V CDR1 and CDR2: SQVTM, ANQGSEA. Trimming cost V 4 bases and J 0 bases, with 10 bases left between them. The CDR3 loop is CSVVADCSNQPQHF. For the CDR3, the DNA is TGCAGCGTTGTCGCTGACTGTAGCAATCAGCCCCAGCATTTT. The whole variable domain, remainder taken from reference TRBV29-1 and TRBJ1-5, is SAVISQKPSRDICQRGTSLTIQCQVDSQVTMMFWYRQQPGQSLTLIATANQGSEATYESGFVIDKFPISRPNLTFSTLTVSNMSPEDSSIYLCSVVADCSNQPQHFGDGTRLSIL.

A few counts support this clonotype. Here the CDR3 reads CAIQTGGWDTGELFF. CDR3 DNA: TGTGCCATCCAAACAGGGGGATGGGACACCGGGGAGCTGTTTTTT. V usage is TRBV6-2 or TRBV6-3 and J usage is TRBJ2-2; 8 bases are shared with TRBD1. Germline V CDR1 and CDR2: MNHEY, SVGEGT. There are 15 residues in the CDR3. Trimming cost V 10 bases and J 3 bases; bases outside gene matches: 10.

Only a few counts were recorded for this clonotype. The chain couples TRBV12-3 or TRBV12-4 to TRBJ2-5, with 7 positions matching TRBD2. The J segment lost 5 bases and the V segment lost 4 bases, leaving 10 bases of the junction unmatched. This CDR3 has 15 residues. For the CDR3, the DNA is TGTGCCAGCAGTTCTGGTTCGGGAGGTTTTGAGACCCAGTACTTC. Protein: CASSSGSGGFETQYF.

V gene TRBV18 combines with J gene TRBJ2-2, with D perhaps matching TRBD1 (6 bases). Trimming left V 0 bases short and J 1 base short, with 12 bases between. Germline loops: CDR1 KGHSH, CDR2 LQKENI. This CDR3 contains 17 residues. DNA of the CDR3: TGTGCCAGCTCACCACCCGGGACACTACGGAACACCGGGGAGCTGTTTTTT. Its translation: CASSPPGTLRNTGELFF.

This clonotype was seen more than once but under ten times. The V and J genes are TRBV10-3 and TRBJ2-5; D is perhaps TRBD1 (6 bases). Germline V gene sequence: CDR1 ENHRY, CDR2 SYGVKD. The CDR3 covers 14 residues. Trimming stripped 0 bases from V and 5 bases from J, with 10 bases between. CDR3 protein: CAISESWGLETQYF. The CDR3 nucleotides are TGTGCCATCAGTGAGTCGTGGGGGCTTGAGACCCAGTACTTC.

The V call is TRBV14, the J call TRBJ2-3; TRBD2 might be the D (5 bases). CDR1 is SGHDN, CDR2 FVKESK, per germline. The CDR3 sequence is 19 residues long. V was clipped by 1 base and J by 0 bases, with 20 bases between them. The CDR3 here is CASSQGGPRLALSTDTQYF. The CDR3, as DNA: TGTGCCAGCAGCCAAGGAGGACCCCGGCTAGCTCTAAGCACAGATACGCAGTATTTT.

The chain links TRBV28 to TRBJ1-5; 7 positions match TRBD1. This CDR3 is 16 amino acids long. The J segment lost 2 bases and the V segment lost 6 bases, leaving 10 bases of the junction unmatched. Germline V gives CDR1 MDHEN, CDR2 SYDVKM. The CDR3 region is CASSPGGRRGNQPQHF. Here the CDR3 DNA reads TGTGCCAGCAGCCCAGGGGGAAGGAGGGGCAATCAGCCCCAGCATTTT.

The chain carries TRBV5-5 and TRBJ2-7, with TRBD1 matching over 9 bases. The CDR3 is 15 residues long. V trimming: 4 bases; J trimming: 3 bases; junction bases outside the gene matches: 8. Germline V CDR1 and CDR2: SGHKS, YYEKEE (reference sequence). This CDR3 reads CASSLTGTGYYEQYF. The CDR3 DNA follows: TGTGCCAGCAGCCTAACCGGGACAGGGTACTACGAGCAGTACTTC. Together with reference TRBV5-5 and TRBJ2-7, the CDR3 gives the full variable domain: DAGVTQSPTHLIKTRGQQVTLRCSPISGHKSVSWYQQVLGQGPQFIFQYYEKEERGRGNFPDRFSARQFPNYSSELNVNALLLGDSALYLCASSLTGTGYYEQYFGPGTRLTVT.

This clonotype was observed a few times. The rearrangement links TRBV9 to TRBJ2-5, with 7 positions matching TRBD2. In germline, CDR1 is SGDLS, CDR2 YYNGEE. Trimming at V came to 0 bases and at J to 2 bases, leaving 4 bases not matched to a gene. The CDR3 length is 15 residues. The CDR3 reads CASSVVGGPQETQYF. CDR3 in DNA: TGTGCCAGCAGCGTAGTGGGAGGGCCGCAAGAGACCCAGTACTTC.

V gene TRBV5-5 combines with J gene TRBJ1-1, with 9 bases fitting TRBD1. The V and J ends lost 0 bases and 5 bases, in that order; junction bases with no gene match: 2. The V gene's germline CDR1 is SGHKS and CDR2 YYEKEE (reference sequence). This CDR3 is built from 14 residues. The DNA of the CDR3 is TGTGCCAGCAGCTTGGAAGGGACAGGGACTGAAGCTTTCTTT. This translates into CASSLEGTGTEAFF.

The V gene is TRBV2, the J gene TRBJ2-7, with no clear D. V shed 3 bases and J shed 7 bases, with 13 bases lying between them. The CDR3 loop spans 13 amino acids. Germline V CDR1 and CDR2: SNHLY, FYNNEI. The CDR3 is CASSEGRSLEQYF. In DNA form, the CDR3 reads TGTGCCAGCAGTGAGGGCAGATCTTTGGAGCAGTACTTC.

This clonotype has just a few counts. The chain recombines TRBV7-9 with TRBJ1-1; D is unresolved. This CDR3 is 14 amino acids long. Germline V lookup: CDR1 SEHNR, CDR2 FQNEAQ (reference sequence). V lost 5 bases, J lost 5 bases, and 15 bases lay in between. This CDR3 reads CASSQLVGPTEAFF. CDR3 bases: TGTGCCAGCAGCCAACTAGTAGGGCCAACTGAAGCTTTCTTT.

This clonotype appeared a few times. CDR3 DNA: TGTGCCAGCAGTGGCGCCGGGACAGGGAAGCATCAGCCCCAGCATTTT. The encoded protein is CASSGAGTGKHQPQHF. The chain couples TRBV28 to TRBJ1-5; TRBD1 matches 9 bases. The V and J ends lost 5 bases and 5 bases, in that order; junction bases with no gene match: 10. CDR3 length: 16 residues. Germline CDR1 reads MDHEN; CDR2 reads SYDVKM.

This clonotype has at least ten counts. V is TRBV12-3 or TRBV12-4 and J is TRBJ2-3; D call uncertain. The V gene lost 5 bases and the J gene lost 10 bases, with 13 bases spanning the gap. CDR3 length: 12 amino acids. The CDR3 DNA reads as TGTGCCAGCAGTCCCGGACGGTGGCCGCAGTATTTT. Translated: CASSPGRWPQYF.

This clonotype showed up many times. The genes are TRBV27 and TRBJ2-1, with D maybe TRBD1 (5 bases). V was trimmed by 3 bases and J by 7 bases, leaving 13 bases between them. The CDR3 is made up of 14 amino acids. Germline V gene lookup returns CDR1 MNHEY and CDR2 SMNVEV (reference sequence). CDR3 in DNA: TGTGCCAGCAGTTTGTGGCAGGGTCGTAATGAGCAGTTCTTC. It specifies CASSLWQGRNEQFF.

The rearrangement uses TRBV11-1 and TRBJ2-7, with a tentative D call TRBD1 (6 bases). V was pared by 0 bases and J by 0 bases, with 18 bases between. CDR1 and CDR2 (germline): SGHAT, FQDESV (reference sequence). The CDR3 consists of 18 residues. CDR3 sequence (DNA): TGTGCCAGCAGCTTAGCCCAGGGGAGAGGCGGTGGCTCCTACGAGCAGTACTTC. As protein: CASSLAQGRGGGSYEQYF.

The chain carries TRBV24-1 and TRBJ2-1; D unclear. CDR3 size: 15 residues. V was clipped by 2 bases and J by 9 bases, with 16 bases between them. CDR1 and CDR2 from the germline V gene are KGHDR and SFDVKD. The CDR3 loop is CATSDSAVIRSEQFF. The CDR3 nucleotides read TGTGCCACCAGTGATTCGGCAGTTATCCGCTCTGAGCAGTTCTTC.

This clonotype was counted only a few times. CDR3 protein: CSARIGGINEQFF. Here the CDR3 DNA reads TGCAGTGCTAGAATAGGGGGCATCAATGAGCAGTTCTTC. The chain joins TRBV20-1 to TRBJ2-1, with 7 nucleotides matching TRBD1. J gave up 6 bases and V 2 bases, and 4 bases lay outside the gene matches. Germline CDR1 is DFQATT and CDR2 is SNEGSKA (reference sequence). The CDR3 consists of 13 residues.

This clonotype occurred a few times. The gene calls are TRBV12-3 or TRBV12-4 and TRBJ2-7, with 7 bases identical to TRBD2. V lost 1 base, J lost 6 bases, and 9 bases stayed unmatched. The CDR3 contains 15 residues. In DNA form, the CDR3 reads TGTGCCAGCAGTTTAGAAGGGCGGGGGATCCTCGAGCAGTACTTC. Protein sequence: CASSLEGRGILEQYF.

V usage is TRBV20-1 and J usage is TRBJ2-3; no reliable D call. This CDR3 has 11 residues. The V and J ends lost 6 bases and 7 bases respectively, with 11 bases between them. The germline gives CDR1 DFQATT, CDR2 SNEGSKA (reference sequence). The CDR3 nucleotides are TGCAGTGCGCAGCCCGGGTATACGCAGTATTTT. Its protein product is CSAQPGYTQYF.

In its sample, this clonotype was seen a few times. The chain has TRBV25-1 and TRBJ2-5; D assignment may be TRBD1 or TRBD2 (6 bases each). The CDR3 totals 15 residues. Trimming took 1 base from V and 3 from J, leaving 12 bases between them. CDR1 and CDR2 from the germline V gene are MGHDK and SYGVNS. The CDR3 nucleotides read TGTGCCAGCAGTGAATTTCGGGGGCTAGAAGAGACCCAGTACTTC. Protein product: CASSEFRGLEETQYF.

The CDR3 loop is CASSQRTGHSGANVLTF. In nucleotides, the CDR3 is TGTGCCAGCAGCCAGCGGACAGGGCACTCTGGGGCCAACGTCCTGACTTTC. This rearrangement joins TRBV3-1 to TRBJ2-6, with 8 nucleotides matching TRBD1. The V gene end was trimmed by 3 bases and the J gene end by 0 bases; junction bases not matched to a gene: 4. The germline V gene has CDR1 LGHDT and CDR2 YNNKEL (reference sequence). The CDR3 sequence is 17 residues long. The complete variable domain, with remaining parts taken from reference TRBV3-1 and TRBJ2-6, reads DTAVSQTPKYLVTQMGNDKSIKCEQNLGHDTMYWYKQDSKKFLKIMFSYNNKELIINETVPNRFSPKSPDKAHLNLHINSLELGDSAVYFCASSQRTGHSGANVLTFGAGSRLTVL.